This T cell receptor beta chain stems from a study of metastatic and nonmetastatic thyroid tumors. About the research overall: It was across blood and tumor or nodule tissue from malignant and benign thyroid patients that repertoires were compared.

The CDR3 is 16 residues long. V was clipped by 4 bases and J by 11 bases, with 26 bases between them. Germline V gene lookup returns CDR1 MNHNS and CDR2 SASEGT. A remark on this clone: Its antigen remains unidentified. Other DNA variants within this sample encode the same CDR3.

Every patient was untreated before thyroid surgery. Study-level points and caveats: Relative to benign nodules, malignant thyroid tumors were reportedly characterized by significantly elevated TCR beta diversity in blood and tumor.

Methods used by the authors: The authors used CDR3 differences across clinicopathological groups to build a distant-metastasis classifier for papillary thyroid cancer. MiXCR was used by TCRdb to re-call the PCR reads. The V and J calls here are based on TCRdb, not the publication. The table includes 50,000 to 70,000 clones, just over 4% detected once. Source material: blood. J is TRBJ1-2 and V is TRBV6-1, with a tentative D call TRBD1 (5 bases). The clonotype was recovered from a female donor with papillary thyroid cancer or a benign thyroid nodule (not recorded which). Some clones in this sample may be carry-over from other donors' samples. The CDR3, as DNA: TGTGCCAGCAGTGGACCTACCGGGACCCGGATTGAGGGATACACCTTC. Its translation is CASSGPTGTRIEGYTF.